This T cell receptor beta chain was sequenced during a study of blood T cell repertoires in COVID-19. Study background: Sites across the United States, Italy and Spain contributed samples from acute and convalescent COVID-19. In each case, the material was cDNA or gDNA derived from T cells, B-cell-depleted T cells, or PBMCs.

Those who participated ranged in age from about 18 to 89 years and resided in some 24 US areas. Germline CDR1 LGHNA, CDR2 YSLEER. The CDR3 totals 15 residues. Trimming left V 5 bases short and J 5 bases short, with 16 bases between. Repertoires were generated with immunoSEQ multiplex PCR, while TCRdb's copy carries only in-frame clones and drops some. The sample lists approximately 150,000 clones; 84% were seen once. This TCR derives from a woman aged 45 to 65 with acute COVID-19. The V and J genes are TRBV4-3 and TRBJ2-1, with a weak D call TRBD1 (6 bases). Sequenced input: PBMCs or T cells enriched from blood (not recorded which). The CDR3 DNA reads as TGCGCCAGCAGCAAGGGGGAAGCGGTTGACAATGAGCAGTTCTTC. Amino acid sequence: CASSKGEAVDNEQFF.